This T cell receptor beta chain was recovered during a study of shared clonotypes between healthy human individuals. Study-wide background: A couple of female and a few male donors aged 18 to 49 were enrolled.

This CDR3 spans 18 amino acids. Germline values: CDR1 LGHNA, CDR2 YNFKEQ. V shed 1 base and J 2 bases; nucleotides not matched to a gene: 7. Some clones are missing from TCRdb's copy, which holds only in-frame ones; the method was immunoSEQ multiplex PCR. The sample yields some 2,100,000 clones, around 95% seen once. The receptor was derived from a man between 18 and 29 years old in good health. Sample: naive CD4+ T cells sorted from blood. Subset in this sample: CD45RA+ positively selected. The chain is built from TRBV4-2 and TRBJ2-5, with 13 nucleotides matching TRBD2. CDR3 DNA: TGTGCCAGCAGCCAAGGAGGACTAGCGGGAGAACCTCAAGAGACCCAGTACTTC. This gives the protein CASSQGGLAGEPQETQYF.